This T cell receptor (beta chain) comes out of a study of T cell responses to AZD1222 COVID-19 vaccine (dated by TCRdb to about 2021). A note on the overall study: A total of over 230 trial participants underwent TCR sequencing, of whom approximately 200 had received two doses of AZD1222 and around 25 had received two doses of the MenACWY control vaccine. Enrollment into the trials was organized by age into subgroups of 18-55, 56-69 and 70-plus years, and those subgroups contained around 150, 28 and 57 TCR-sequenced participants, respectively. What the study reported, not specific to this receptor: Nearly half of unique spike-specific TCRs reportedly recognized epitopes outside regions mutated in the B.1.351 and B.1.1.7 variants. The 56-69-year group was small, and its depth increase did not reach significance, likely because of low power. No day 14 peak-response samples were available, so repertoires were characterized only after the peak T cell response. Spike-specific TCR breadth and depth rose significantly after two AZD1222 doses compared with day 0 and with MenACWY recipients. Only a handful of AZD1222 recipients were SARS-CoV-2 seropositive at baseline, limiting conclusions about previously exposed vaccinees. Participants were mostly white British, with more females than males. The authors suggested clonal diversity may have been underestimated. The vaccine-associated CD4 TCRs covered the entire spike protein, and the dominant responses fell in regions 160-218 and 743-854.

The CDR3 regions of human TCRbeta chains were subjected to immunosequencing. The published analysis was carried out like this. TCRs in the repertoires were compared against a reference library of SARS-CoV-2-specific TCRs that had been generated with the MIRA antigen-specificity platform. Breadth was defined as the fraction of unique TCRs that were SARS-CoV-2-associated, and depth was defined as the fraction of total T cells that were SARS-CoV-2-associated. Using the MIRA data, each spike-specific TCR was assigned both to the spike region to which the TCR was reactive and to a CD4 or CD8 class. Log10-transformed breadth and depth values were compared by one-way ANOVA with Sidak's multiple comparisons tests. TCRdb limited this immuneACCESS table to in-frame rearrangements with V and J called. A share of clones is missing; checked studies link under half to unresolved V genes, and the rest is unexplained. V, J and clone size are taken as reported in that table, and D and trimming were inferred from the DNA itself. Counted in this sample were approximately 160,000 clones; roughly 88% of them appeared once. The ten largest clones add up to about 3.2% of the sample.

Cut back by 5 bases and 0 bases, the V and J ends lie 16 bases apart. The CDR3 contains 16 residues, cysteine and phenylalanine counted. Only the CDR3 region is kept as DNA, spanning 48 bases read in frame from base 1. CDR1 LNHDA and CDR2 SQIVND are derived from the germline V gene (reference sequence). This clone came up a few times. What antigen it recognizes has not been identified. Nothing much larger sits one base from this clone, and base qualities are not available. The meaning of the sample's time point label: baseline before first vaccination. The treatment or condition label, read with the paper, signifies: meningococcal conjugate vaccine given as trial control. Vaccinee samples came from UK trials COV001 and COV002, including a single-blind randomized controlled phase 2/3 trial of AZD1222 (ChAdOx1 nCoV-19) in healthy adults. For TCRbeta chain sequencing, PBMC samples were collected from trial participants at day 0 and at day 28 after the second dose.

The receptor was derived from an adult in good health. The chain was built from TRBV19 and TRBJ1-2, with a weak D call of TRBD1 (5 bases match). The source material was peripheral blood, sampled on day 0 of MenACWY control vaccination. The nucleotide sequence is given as TGTGCCAGTAGTTTCGACGGGACGGGGTCTAACTATGGCTACACCTTC. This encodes CASSFDGTGSNYGYTF.